The next 9 T cell receptor beta chains were all read from a single sample in a study of OX40 agonist ivuxolimab in advanced cancers. Libraries were prepared by immunoSEQ multiplex PCR; TCRdb keeps only in-frame clonotypes and omits some of them. This table holds some 58,000 clones, just under 85% found once. This sample comprised CD4+ or CD8+ T cells sorted from blood, obtained in a trial of the OX40 agonist ivuxolimab. The receptors come from an adult with an advanced solid tumor such as melanoma, head and neck, liver or kidney cancer.

This chain links TRBV28 with TRBJ2-3, with TRBD2 identical over 8 bases. Germline values: CDR1 MDHEN, CDR2 SYDVKM. V gave up 2 bases and J gave up 4 bases; unmatched junction bases: 5. The CDR3 has 15 residues. The CDR3 sequence: CASSLRTSPADTQYF. The CDR3 nucleotides read TGTGCCAGCAGTTTAAGGACTAGCCCTGCAGATACGCAGTATTTT.

The chain joins TRBV7-2 to TRBJ2-7, with 10 bases that match TRBD1. CDR1 SGHTA and CDR2 FQGNSA come from the germline V gene. Losses at the gene ends were 6 bases for V and 2 bases for J; bases not matched to a gene: 4. The CDR3 length is 14 residues. The CDR3, as DNA: TGTGCCAGCAGTCAGACAGGGGGCCCCTACGAGCAGTACTTC. This codes for CASSQTGGPYEQYF.

Worth noting for this clone: At one end the junction does not follow the germline gene, possibly because of a read error. In the same sample, other DNA sequences code for this CDR3. The chain uses TRBV27 and TRBJ1-5, with no clear D. The germline CDR1 and CDR2 sequences are MNHEY and SMNVEV (reference sequence). This CDR3 comprises 14 residues. The CDR3: CASSLVGDNQPQHF. CDR3 bases: TGTGCCAGCAGTTTAGTCGGCGACAATCAACCCCAGCATTTT.

The genes are TRBV10-3 and TRBJ2-1; D is perhaps TRBD1 or TRBD2 (6 bases each). The germline V and J ends were trimmed by 2 bases and 4 bases, with 21 bases remaining between them. Germline V gene data show CDR1 as ENHRY and CDR2 as SYGVKD. There are 18 residues in the CDR3. The CDR3 spells CAISEEGGLSRSYNEQFF. The CDR3 region has the DNA TGTGCCATCAGTGAGGAGGGGGGACTTAGCCGATCTTACAATGAGCAGTTCTTC.

The V and J genes are TRBV7-9 and TRBJ1-1, with D tentatively TRBD1 (5 bases). In germline, CDR1 is SEHNR, CDR2 FQNEAQ (reference sequence). This CDR3 has 13 residues. V was pared by 8 bases and J by 1 base, with 11 bases between. The CDR3 is CASEFDRNTEAFF. The CDR3 nucleotides read TGTGCCAGCGAATTTGACAGGAACACTGAAGCTTTCTTT.

The rearrangement joins TRBV7-9 to TRBJ2-2; a possible D gene is TRBD2 (5 bases). Trimming removed 5 bases from V and 3 bases from J, with 13 bases in between. This CDR3 has 15 amino acids. The germline V gene has CDR1 SEHNR and CDR2 FQNEAQ (reference sequence). The CDR3 loop is CASSRIRDYTGELFF. In DNA, the CDR3 is TGTGCCAGCAGCCGAATACGGGATTACACCGGGGAGCTGTTTTTT.

This chain connects TRBV18 to TRBJ2-5, with 8 positions matching TRBD1. Germline V lookup: CDR1 KGHSH, CDR2 LQKENI. The CDR3 is 18 amino acids. Unmatched junction bases numbered 14, after V lost 3 bases and J lost 2 bases. The CDR3 loop is CASSPPPDRGTLQETQYF. The CDR3 nucleotides are TGTGCCAGCTCACCTCCTCCCGACAGGGGAACTCTTCAAGAGACCCAGTACTTC.

V gene TRBV28 combines with J gene TRBJ1-5, with D uncertain. The CDR3 consists of 13 residues. Germline V gene sequence: CDR1 MDHEN, CDR2 SYDVKM. V dropped 6 bases and J dropped 4 bases, with 10 bases sitting between them. The CDR3 DNA is TGTGCCAGCAGATCCTACACTAATCAGCCCCAGCATTTT. Translated: CASRSYTNQPQHF.

The V gene is TRBV7-3, the J gene TRBJ2-1; 8 nucleotides match TRBD2. The V and J ends lost 5 bases and 7 bases, in that order; junction bases with no gene match: 13. CDR3 size: 16 residues. The germline V gene encodes CDR1 SGHTA and CDR2 FQGTGA. The CDR3 DNA sequence: TGTGCCAGCAGCCCCTCACCGGGACTAGTCATTAATGAGCAGTTCTTC. It yields the protein CASSPSPGLVINEQFF.